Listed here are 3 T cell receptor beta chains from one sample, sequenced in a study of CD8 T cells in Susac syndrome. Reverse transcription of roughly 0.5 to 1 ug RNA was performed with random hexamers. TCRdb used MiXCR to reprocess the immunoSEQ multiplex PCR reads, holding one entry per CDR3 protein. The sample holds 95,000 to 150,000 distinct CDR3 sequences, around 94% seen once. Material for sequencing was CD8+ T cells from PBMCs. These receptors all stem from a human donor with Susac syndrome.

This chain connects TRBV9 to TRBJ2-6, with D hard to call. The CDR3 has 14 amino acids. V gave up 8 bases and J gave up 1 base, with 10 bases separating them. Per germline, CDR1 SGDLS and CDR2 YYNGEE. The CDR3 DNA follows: TGTGCCAGTGCTCTGCAATCTGGGGCCAACGTCCTGACTTTC. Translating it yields CASALQSGANVLTF. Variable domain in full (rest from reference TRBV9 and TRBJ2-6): DSGVTQTPKHLITATGQRVTLRCSPRSGDLSVYWYQQSLDQGLQFLIQYYNGEERAKGNILERFSAQQFPDLHSELNLSSLELGDSALYFCASALQSGANVLTFGAGSRLTVL.

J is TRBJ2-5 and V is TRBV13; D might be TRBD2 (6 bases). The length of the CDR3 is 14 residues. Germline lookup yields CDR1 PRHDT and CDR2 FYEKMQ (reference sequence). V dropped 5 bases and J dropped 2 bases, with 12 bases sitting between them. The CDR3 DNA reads TGTGCCAGCAGCCTTAGGGAGGATCAAGAGACCCAGTACTTC. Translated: CASSLREDQETQYF.

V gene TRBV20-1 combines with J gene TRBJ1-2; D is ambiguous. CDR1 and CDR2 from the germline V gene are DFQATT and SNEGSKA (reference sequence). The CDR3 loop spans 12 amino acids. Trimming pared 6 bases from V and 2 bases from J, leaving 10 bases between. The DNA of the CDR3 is TGCAGTGCCCCGAAGGGAAACTATGGCTACACCTTC. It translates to CSAPKGNYGYTF.